The 30 T cell receptor beta chains reported below all come from one sample, sequenced in a study of shared clonotypes between healthy human individuals. The method was immunoSEQ multiplex PCR; TCRdb's version includes in-frame clones alone and lacks a portion of them. The table includes approximately 110,000 clones, 67% detected once. Sequenced: memory CD8+ T cells sorted from blood. Noted subset: CD45RO+ cells pooled with CCR7-negative TemRA cells. The receptors stem from a woman in her twenties or thirties in good health.

The count of this clone is one. The CDR3 reads CASSAATGYSYEQYF. Written as DNA, the CDR3 is TGTGCCAGCAGCGCCGCGACAGGCTACTCCTACGAGCAGTACTTC. This chain uses TRBV27 with TRBJ2-7, with D possibly TRBD1 on 6 matching bases. Trimming took off 6 bases at V and 0 bases at J, with 15 bases between the two ends. The CDR3 covers 15 residues. The germline V gene has CDR1 MNHEY and CDR2 SMNVEV (reference sequence).

V usage is TRBV19 and J usage is TRBJ2-1; a weak D match, TRBD2 (6 bases). The V gene's germline CDR1 is LNHDA and CDR2 SQIVND (reference sequence). CDR3 length equals 15 residues. Trimming stripped 0 bases from V and 1 base from J, with 7 bases between. CDR3 protein: CASSIEEGSYNEQFF. CDR3 DNA sequence: TGTGCCAGTAGTATAGAGGAGGGATCCTACAATGAGCAGTTCTTC.

The J gene is TRBJ2-3, the V gene TRBV7-8; possible D gene TRBD2, 5 bases. Trimming took off 5 bases at V and 2 bases at J, with 14 bases between the two ends. The germline gives CDR1 SGHVS, CDR2 FQNEAQ. The CDR3 has 15 residues. The CDR3 loop reads CASSLAQRHTDTQYF. CDR3 DNA sequence: TGTGCCAGCAGCCTCGCCCAGCGGCACACAGATACGCAGTATTTT.

This clone has a handful of counts. The V call is TRBV6-1, the J call TRBJ2-7; D remains ambiguous. V lost 1 base to trimming and J lost 4 bases, with 8 bases between them. The CDR3 runs to 13 residues. Germline V gene lookup returns CDR1 MNHNS and CDR2 SASEGT. CDR3 sequence (DNA): TGTGCCAGCAGTGAAGGGTTAAGATACGAGCAGTACTTC. It specifies CASSEGLRYEQYF.

This clone has just a few counts. The chain recombines TRBV7-2 with TRBJ2-5, with D perhaps TRBD1 or TRBD2 (6 bases each). Looked up from germline, CDR1 is SGHTA and CDR2 is FQGNSA. V lost 4 bases and J lost 4, with 22 bases in between. The CDR3 length is 17 residues. CDR3 sequence reads: CASSSLRGRQEGETQYF. The DNA of the CDR3 is TGTGCCAGCAGCTCCCTGCGGGGACGACAGGAGGGAGAGACCCAGTACTTC.

The CDR3 protein is CASSLGRAAFNYGYTF. The CDR3 DNA follows: TGTGCCAGCAGCTTAGGCAGGGCAGCCTTTAACTATGGCTACACCTTC. This chain uses TRBV5-4 with TRBJ1-2; perhaps TRBD1 as D (5 bases). Trimming removed 2 bases at V and 1 base at J, with 15 bases between. The CDR3 is 16 residues long. Per germline, CDR1 SGHNT and CDR2 YYREEE (reference sequence).

This rearrangement joins TRBV5-6 to TRBJ2-7, with D perhaps TRBD2 (5 bases). There are 15 residues in the CDR3. CDR1 is SGHDT, CDR2 YYEEEE, per germline. Trimming took 0 bases from V and 4 from J, leaving 14 bases between them. Here the CDR3 DNA reads TGTGCCAGCAGCTTGGGGATGGGGAGAGTTTACGAGCAGTACTTC. This gives the protein CASSLGMGRVYEQYF. Full variable domain (remainder filled in from reference TRBV5-6 and TRBJ2-7): DAGVTQSPTHLIKTRGQQVTLRCSPKSGHDTVSWYQQALGQGPQFIFQYYEEEERQRGNFPDRFSGHQFPNYSSELNVNALLLGDSALYLCASSLGMGRVYEQYFGPGTRLTVT.

This clone appeared a few times. The chain links TRBV19 to TRBJ1-5, with D possibly TRBD1 on 5 matching bases. This CDR3 is 15 amino acids long. The V end was cut by 2 bases, the J end by 8 bases, with 16 bases between. CDR1 is LNHDA, CDR2 SQIVND, per germline (reference sequence). The CDR3 here is CASSIWGIGSEPQHF. The CDR3, as DNA: TGTGCCAGTAGTATATGGGGCATCGGATCTGAGCCCCAGCATTTT.

This clone has just one count. The V call is TRBV27, the J call TRBJ2-1; maybe TRBD2 (6 bases). V was trimmed by 1 base and J by 9 bases, leaving 13 bases between them. Germline-derived CDR1 and CDR2 are MNHEY and SMNVEV (reference sequence). The CDR3 is 14 amino acids. The CDR3 loop is CASSLYDPGGEQFF. The CDR3 coding sequence is TGTGCCAGCAGTTTATACGACCCCGGGGGTGAGCAGTTCTTC.

The genes are TRBV7-9 and TRBJ2-6; D assignment may be TRBD1 or TRBD2 (6 bases each). The V end was cut by 0 bases, the J end by 2 bases, with 11 bases between. Germline V gene lookup returns CDR1 SEHNR and CDR2 FQNEAQ (reference sequence). This CDR3 region has 17 residues. The CDR3 region is CASSLAAGGAGANVLTF. Here the CDR3 DNA reads TGTGCCAGCAGCTTAGCGGCCGGGGGCGCTGGGGCCAACGTCCTGACTTTC.

The rearrangement joins TRBV5-1 to TRBJ2-2; no definite D call. The CDR3 covers 12 residues. Germline assignment: CDR1 SGHRS and CDR2 YFSETQ. V was cut by 4 bases and J by 1 base, with 2 bases left in between. The CDR3 bases are TGCGCCAGCAGCGGGAACACCGGGGAGCTGTTTTTT. This gives the protein CASSGNTGELFF.

This clone came up once. The CDR3 loop reads CASSEPPGGELFF. In DNA form, the CDR3 reads TGTGCCAGCAGTGAACCCCCGGGCGGGGAGCTGTTTTTT. The rearrangement uses TRBV25-1 and TRBJ2-2, with D uncertain. Looked up from germline, CDR1 is MGHDK and CDR2 is SYGVNS. The CDR3 is 13 residues long. The V end lost 2 bases, the J end lost 7 bases, and 8 bases lay between the germline ends. Full variable domain (outside the CDR3, taken from reference TRBV25-1 and TRBJ2-2): EADIYQTPRYLVIGTGKKITLECSQTMGHDKMYWYQQDPGMELHLIHYSYGVNSTEKGDLSSESTVSRIRTEHFPLTLESARPSHTSQYLCASSEPPGGELFFGEGSRLTVL.

This clone was seen many times. The chain recombines TRBV25-1 with TRBJ2-5; 7 bases match TRBD1. Matching the DNA end better, TRBJ2-7 makes the J call doubtful. This CDR3 comprises 13 residues. Germline V lookup: CDR1 MGHDK, CDR2 SYGVNS. Written as DNA, the CDR3 is TGTGCCAGCAGCGGTGACAGGGCCTACGAGCAGTACTTC. It yields the protein CASSGDRAYEQYF.

This clone appeared many times. The CDR3 sequence: CASSLYRGGVSYEQYF. CDR3 in DNA: TGTGCCAGCAGTCTATACCGCGGCGGGGTCTCCTACGAGCAGTACTTC. The chain joins TRBV28 to TRBJ2-7, with D maybe TRBD2 (6 bases). The CDR3 extends over 16 amino acids. CDR1 is MDHEN and CDR2 is SYDVKM in the germline V gene. V dropped 5 bases and J dropped 0 bases, with 17 bases sitting between them.

The chain joins TRBV25-1 to TRBJ2-7, with D perhaps assigned TRBD1 or TRBD2 (5 bases each). The CDR3 spans 14 residues. V lost 8 bases, J lost 0 bases, and 14 bases lay in between. The germline V gene has CDR1 MGHDK and CDR2 SYGVNS. CDR3 loop: CASVGTDRSYEQYF. The CDR3 coding sequence is TGTGCCAGCGTGGGGACGGACCGCTCCTACGAGCAGTACTTC.

The chain employs TRBV10-2 and TRBJ1-5; D is uncertain. Germline values: CDR1 WSHSY, CDR2 SAAADI. The CDR3 has 15 amino acids. Trimming pared 3 bases from V and 0 bases from J, leaving 9 bases between. CDR3 nucleotides: TGCGCCAGCAGTGATGTCAGGTATAGCAATCAGCCCCAGCATTTT. As protein: CASSDVRYSNQPQHF.

The CDR3 nucleotides read TGTGCCAGCAGCCCCCTTGTAGATGAAAAACTGTTTTTT. Its protein is CASSPLVDEKLFF. The genes are TRBV7-2 and TRBJ1-4; no firm D call. The CDR3 runs 13 residues. Germline V gives CDR1 SGHTA, CDR2 FQGNSA. V was shortened by 5 bases and J by 6 bases, with 10 bases between the two germline ends.

The chain joins TRBV25-1 to TRBJ2-3; D might be TRBD2 (6 bases). The CDR3 runs 15 residues. The germline V and J ends were trimmed by 8 bases and 2 bases, with 17 bases remaining between them. Per germline, CDR1 MGHDK and CDR2 SYGVNS. The CDR3 reads CASAVGRRATDTQYF. Here the CDR3 DNA reads TGTGCCAGCGCCGTAGGGAGGAGGGCCACAGATACGCAGTATTTT.

The chain joins TRBV5-1 to TRBJ2-3; tentatively, D is TRBD1 (5 bases). The CDR3 runs 15 residues. Germline V lookup: CDR1 SGHRS, CDR2 YFSETQ. V was pared by 0 bases and J by 0 bases, with 8 bases between. The CDR3 DNA reads TGCGCCAGCAGCTTGGCGACAGTTAGCACAGATACGCAGTATTTT. Translating it yields CASSLATVSTDTQYF. Drawing the rest from reference TRBV5-1 and TRBJ2-3, the complete variable domain is KAGVTQTPRYLIKTRGQQVTLSCSPISGHRSVSWYQQTPGQGLQFLFEYFSETQRNKGNFPGRFSGRQFSNSRSEMNVSTLELGDSALYLCASSLATVSTDTQYFGPGTRLTVL.

Concerning this clone itself: Other DNA sequences of this sample code for an identical CDR3. The J gene is TRBJ2-7, the V gene TRBV9, with TRBD2 matching 10 bases. The CDR3 is made up of 14 amino acids. J gave up 6 bases and V 4 bases, and 7 bases lay outside the gene matches. Germline assignment: CDR1 SGDLS and CDR2 YYNGEE. The CDR3 sequence: CASSSSGRAVEQYF. The DNA of the CDR3 is TGTGCCAGCAGCTCCAGCGGGAGGGCTGTCGAGCAGTACTTC.

A few counts support this clone. This chain joins TRBV2 and TRBJ2-2; D gene unclear. The CDR3 has 15 amino acids. The germline CDR1 and CDR2 sequences are SNHLY and FYNNEI. The germline V and J ends were trimmed by 5 bases and 6 bases, with 16 bases remaining between them. CDR3 region: CASSSLEKVPGELFF. The CDR3 bases are TGTGCCAGCAGTAGTCTCGAGAAAGTCCCCGGGGAGCTGTTTTTT.

This chain uses TRBV5-4 with TRBJ1-2; D perhaps matches TRBD1 (5 bases). CDR3 length: 12 amino acids. CDR1 SGHNT and CDR2 YYREEE come from the germline V gene (reference sequence). V shed 4 bases and J shed 4 bases, with 8 bases lying between them. The CDR3 sequence: CASSQGLYGYTF. CDR3 in DNA: TGTGCCAGCAGCCAGGGTCTCTATGGCTACACCTTC.

The V gene is TRBV29-1, the J gene TRBJ2-7; tentative D call: TRBD2 (5 bases). Per germline, CDR1 SQVTM and CDR2 ANQGSEA. Deletions cut 4 bases from V and 3 bases from J, with 13 bases between. CDR3 length equals 13 residues. CDR3 protein: CSVGNPEGYEQYF. The CDR3 nucleotides are TGCAGCGTTGGTAATCCAGAGGGCTACGAGCAGTACTTC.

This clone was counted many times. The chain is built from TRBV2 and TRBJ2-7; D remains ambiguous. Trimming removed 7 bases from V and 0 bases from J, with 10 bases in between. The CDR3 has 13 residues. Germline V lookup: CDR1 SNHLY, CDR2 FYNNEI. DNA of the CDR3: TGTGCCAGCACCCTCTCCGACTCCTACGAGCAGTACTTC. Translated: CASTLSDSYEQYF.

Written as DNA, the CDR3 is TGTGCCAGCAGCCCAAGGGACAGCAATCAGCCCCAGCATTTT. Protein product: CASSPRDSNQPQHF. This rearrangement joins TRBV4-2 to TRBJ1-5; D is perhaps TRBD1 (5 bases). V was trimmed by 4 bases and J by 1 base, leaving 8 bases between them. The germline gives CDR1 LGHNA, CDR2 YNFKEQ. CDR3 size: 14 residues.

The chain has TRBV5-6 and TRBJ2-5, with a weak D call TRBD2 (5 bases). This CDR3 has 13 residues. Trimming cost V 0 bases and J 4 bases, with 7 bases left between them. Germline lookup yields CDR1 SGHDT and CDR2 YYEEEE. The chain's CDR3 is CASSLGEPETQYF. The CDR3 nucleotides are TGTGCCAGCAGCTTGGGGGAGCCAGAGACCCAGTACTTC.

V and J are TRBV11-3 and TRBJ2-7, with TRBD2 matching over 7 bases. The CDR3 loop spans 14 amino acids. The V and J ends lost 4 bases and 6 bases, in that order; junction bases with no gene match: 9. Germline-derived CDR1 and CDR2 are SGHNT and YENEEA. CDR3 sequence: CASSSPRESAEQYF. The CDR3 region has the DNA TGTGCCAGCAGCTCCCCGCGGGAGTCCGCCGAGCAGTACTTC.

The rearrangement links TRBV27 to TRBJ2-7; 9 nucleotides agree with TRBD1. Looked up from germline, CDR1 is MNHEY and CDR2 is SMNVEV (reference sequence). CDR3 length: 16 residues. The J segment lost 6 bases and the V segment lost 2 bases, leaving 11 bases of the junction unmatched. The CDR3 DNA sequence: TGTGCCAGCAGTTTAGCCCCGTGGGACAGGGTATTCGAGCAGTACTTC. It specifies CASSLAPWDRVFEQYF.

The chain employs TRBV27 and TRBJ1-1; D remains ambiguous. The CDR3 contains 13 residues. The germline V gene has CDR1 MNHEY and CDR2 SMNVEV (reference sequence). Trimming stripped 5 bases from V and 3 bases from J, with 10 bases between. CDR3: CASSQQRDTEAFF. The CDR3 nucleotides read TGTGCCAGCAGTCAACAGCGGGACACTGAAGCTTTCTTT.

The chain couples TRBV4-2 to TRBJ1-4; D possibly corresponds to TRBD1 (5 bases). This CDR3 is 17 amino acids long. Germline loops: CDR1 LGHNA, CDR2 YNFKEQ. V gave up 1 base and J gave up 7 bases, with 19 bases separating them. CDR3 protein: CASSQAPLDSGGEKLFF. Written as DNA, the CDR3 is TGTGCCAGCAGCCAAGCCCCTCTTGATAGCGGGGGTGAAAAACTGTTTTTT.